Presented here are 5 T cell receptor beta chains from one specimen sequenced in a study of cytomegalovirus exposure and HLA in healthy donors. The study ran its PCR with 60 Vbeta and 13 Jbeta primers. Clones were sequenced by immunoSEQ multiplex PCR, and TCRdb holds only the in-frame ones, with some missing. The data show about 180,000 clones, about 80% seen once. Sequencing was carried out using PBMCs. These receptors all come from a man between 18 and 35 years old in good health and CMV-seronegative.

V usage is TRBV5-4 and J usage is TRBJ1-2; D remains ambiguous. The CDR3 loop spans 13 amino acids. CDR1 is SGHNT, CDR2 YYREEE, per germline (reference sequence). V dropped 0 bases and J dropped 3 bases, with 6 bases sitting between them. The CDR3, as DNA: TGTGCCAGCAGCTTGGGGGCCCACTATGGCTACACCTTC. Translating gives CASSLGAHYGYTF.

V is TRBV1 and J is TRBJ2-7; the tabulated D call, TRBD2, remains unverified against the DNA. TRBV1 is given as a pseudogene. CDR3 length equals 17 residues. The CDR3 loop reads CTSSQEMTAGGPYEQYF. The CDR3 nucleotides read TGCACCAGCAGCCAAGAGATGACAGCGGGAGGCCCCTACGAGCAGTACTTC.

The chain has TRBV9 and TRBJ2-7, with D perhaps matching TRBD1 (6 bases). V lost 4 bases and J lost 1, with 15 bases in between. The CDR3 extends over 15 amino acids. From germline, CDR1 is SGDLS and CDR2 YYNGEE. The DNA for the CDR3 is TGTGCCAGCAGCTCCGAAGGCACAGGGTCCTACGAGCAGTACTTC. This sequence encodes CASSSEGTGSYEQYF. Full variable domain (outside the CDR3, taken from reference TRBV9 and TRBJ2-7): DSGVTQTPKHLITATGQRVTLRCSPRSGDLSVYWYQQSLDQGLQFLIQYYNGEERAKGNILERFSAQQFPDLHSELNLSSLELGDSALYFCASSSEGTGSYEQYFGPGTRLTVT.

The V and J genes are TRBV4-3 and TRBJ2-3; 8 bases map to TRBD1. The CDR3 has 17 amino acids. J was trimmed by 1 base and V by 0 bases; bases with no gene match: 6. Per germline, CDR1 LGHNA and CDR2 YSLEER. CDR3 region: CASSQEDRAGGTDTQYF. As DNA, the CDR3 is TGCGCCAGCAGCCAAGAGGACAGGGCTGGGGGCACAGATACGCAGTATTTT.

The rearrangement links TRBV7-9 to TRBJ1-5; D may be TRBD1 (6 bases). CDR3 length: 14 residues. V lost 9 bases, J lost 5 bases, and 17 bases lay in between. Germline V gene lookup returns CDR1 SEHNR and CDR2 FQNEAQ (reference sequence). For the CDR3, the DNA is TGTGCCAGTTCTCCTTGGACAGCCGATCAGCCCCAGCATTTT. Encoded protein: CASSPWTADQPQHF.